Reported below is one TCR beta chain. Its antigen is not known. Germline and junction disagree at one end, which may indicate a read error. This sample is part of a study of blood T cells in healthy people across ages. Overall study results and limits: PBMC samples, being unsorted, prevented any conclusive comparison of naive and antigen-experienced cells. The percentage of naive T cells correlated strongly with TCR beta diversity. Age brought a roughly linear fall in TCR beta diversity measured per million T cells.

Alongside a J-beta primer mix, a sample-barcoded 5' primer served in a second PCR lasting roughly 7 to 11 cycles. Template switching added a 12-random-nucleotide identifier to every cDNA molecule. TCRdb fed the 5' RACE reads into MiXCR, producing one record per CDR3 protein. The repertoire holds hundreds of thousands of distinct CDR3 sequences, with around 62% as singletons. The specimen sequenced was blood. The sequence was obtained from a man between 25 and 39 years old in good health.

CDR3 coding DNA: TGCGCCGGCAGTGGGGGGGTGCATGAGCAGTTCTTC. Translating it yields CAGSGGVHEQFF. The rearrangement links TRBV5-1 to TRBJ2-1, with 7 bases aligning to TRBD2. Germline V gene sequence: CDR1 SGHRS, CDR2 YFSETQ. CDR3 length equals 12 residues.